This T cell receptor beta chain was retrieved from a study of T cells after yellow fever vaccination. General study findings and limits: Subsequent to the booster, the majority of primary-vaccination clones reappeared (about 97% CD4, approximately 90% CD8).

In this sample, this clonotype turned up a few times. Its antigen is not identified. TCRdb reprocessed the 5' RACE reads via MiXCR and lists one record per CDR3 protein. The table has 150,000 to 200,000 distinct CDR3 sequences, approximately 10% seen once. CDR1 is KGHSH and CDR2 is LQKENI in the germline V gene. The CDR3 runs to 16 residues. With 2 bases clipped from V and 0 bases from J, the junction kept 6 bases outside the gene matches. The chain combines TRBV18 with TRBJ1-1; 7 nucleotides align to TRBD1. Material: CD8+ T cells sorted from PBMCs, obtained 15 days after the yellow fever booster vaccination. The TCR sequence derives from a man aged 18 to 30 who received the YFV17D yellow fever vaccine. The CDR3: CASSPSTGYMNTEAFF. CDR3 bases: TGTGCCAGCTCACCATCGACAGGGTATATGAACACTGAAGCTTTCTTT. The full variable domain, in which reference TRBV18 and TRBJ1-1 provide the parts outside the CDR3, is NAGVMQNPRHLVRRRGQEARLRCSPMKGHSHVYWYRQLPEEGLKFMVYLQKENIIDESGMPKERFSAEFPKEGPSILRIQQVVRGDSAAYFCASSPSTGYMNTEAFFGQGTRLTVV.